These T cell receptor beta chains were read from a single sample in a study of CD8+CD57+ T cells in acquired aplastic anemia. TCRdb independently ran MiXCR on the reads; one entry per CDR3 protein. The sample includes 250,000 to 300,000 distinct CDR3 sequences, 55% to 60% of them seen just once. Sequenced sample: sorted CD4+, CD8+, or CD8+CD57+ T cells (not recorded which) from PBMCs. All receptors come from a human donor with severe aplastic anemia or a healthy control (not recorded which). CDR3s include the opening cysteine and the closing phenylalanine or tryptophan. The D gene is left open where the match is weak. Some rows mark clone size as missing; the rest say once, few, many or name a class of expanded clone.

many	TRBJ1-4	TRBV19	TRBD1	CASAWDRAVDEKLFF	TGTGCCAGCGCTTGGGACAGGGCGGTTGATGAAAAACTGTTTTTT
many	TRBJ2-5	TRBV9	TRBD2	CASSVGRLAGGQQETQYF	TGTGCCAGCAGCGTAGGGAGACTAGCGGGGGGCCAACAAGAGACCCAGTACTTC
-	TRBJ2-3	TRBV11-3	-	CASSFAVSTDTQYF	TGTGCCAGCAGCTTTGCGGTTAGCACAGATACGCAGTATTTT
-	TRBJ1-2	TRBV2	-	CASSETPRGGYTF	TGTGCCAGCAGTGAAACCCCCCGGGGAGGCTACACCTTC
few	TRBJ2-3	TRBV2	TRBD1	CASTQGGFSTDTQYF	TGTGCCAGCACTCAAGGGGGCTTTAGCACAGATACGCAGTATTTT
-	TRBJ2-3	TRBV2	TRBD2	CASSGLAGRTDTQYF	TGTGCCAGCAGTGGTCTAGCGGGGCGCACAGATACGCAGTATTTT
-	TRBJ2-7	TRBV7-6	TRBD2	CASSYGTSGTYEQYF	TGTGCCAGCAGCTACGGGACTAGCGGCACCTACGAGCAGTACTTC
few	TRBJ1-5	TRBV30	-	CAWSQGLRGNQPQHF	TGTGCCTGGAGCCAGGGTCTTCGGGGCAATCAGCCCCAGCATTTT
once	TRBJ1-2	TRBV12-3/TRBV12-4	-	CASRHSRLTNYGYTF	TGTGCCAGCAGACACAGCCGTCTGACTAACTATGGCTACACCTTC
-	TRBJ2-3	TRBV13	TRBD2	CASSLARREEDTQYF	TGTGCCAGCAGCTTAGCTCGGCGGGAGGAAGATACGCAGTATTTT
-	TRBJ2-3	TRBV29-1	TRBD1	CSVLTGTVADTQYF	TGCAGCGTGCTGACCGGGACAGTCGCAGATACGCAGTATTTT
many	TRBJ1-1	TRBV4-2	TRBD1	CASSPPRSTGGSTEAFF	TGTGCCAGCAGCCCCCCCCGATCCACAGGGGGCTCGACTGAAGCTTTCTTT
-	TRBJ1-1	TRBV29-1	TRBD1	CSVRPQGADTEAFF	TGCAGCGTACGTCCCCAGGGGGCTGACACTGAAGCTTTCTTT
-	TRBJ2-3	TRBV20-1	TRBD1	CSAIQGGSDTQYF	TGCAGTGCTATACAGGGGGGTTCGGATACGCAGTATTTT
-	TRBJ2-7	TRBV9	-	CASSVGRGASSYEQYF	TGTGCCAGCAGCGTAGGAAGGGGCGCTAGCTCCTACGAGCAGTACTTC
many	TRBJ2-2	TRBV14	-	CASSSVSAGELFF	TGTGCCAGCAGTAGCGTCAGTGCCGGGGAGCTGTTTTTT
-	TRBJ1-6	TRBV10-3	TRBD1	CAIRDRESSPLHF	TGTGCCATAAGAGACAGGGAGAGTTCACCCCTCCACTTT
-	TRBJ2-2	TRBV20-1	-	CSARRQIPNTGELFF	TGCAGTGCTAGAAGACAGATACCGAACACCGGGGAGCTGTTTTTT
many	TRBJ2-2	TRBV29-1	-	CSVSRTNTGELFF	TGCAGCGTATCCAGAACGAACACCGGGGAGCTGTTTTTT
-	TRBJ2-7	TRBV12-3/TRBV12-4	-	CASSFMTGFYEQYF	TGTGCCAGCAGTTTTATGACAGGATTCTACGAGCAGTACTTC
many	TRBJ1-2	TRBV7-8	TRBD1	CASSAGDRGTNYGYTF	TGTGCCAGCAGTGCCGGGGACAGGGGAACTAACTATGGCTACACCTTC
-	TRBJ2-7	TRBV10-1	TRBD2	CASSDTGTSGGEQYF	TGCGCCAGCAGTGACACCGGGACTAGCGGCGGCGAGCAGTACTTC
-	TRBJ1-6	TRBV9	-	CASSVASEVRENSPLHF	TGTGCCAGCAGCGTAGCTAGCGAGGTCAGGGAAAATTCACCCCTCCACTTT
-	TRBJ2-3	TRBV20-1	-	CSARDPWDTDTQYF	TGCAGTGCTAGAGATCCCTGGGACACAGATACGCAGTATTTT
few	TRBJ2-5	TRBV12-3/TRBV12-4	TRBD2	CAIAGGMQETQYF	TGTGCCATCGCGGGGGGGATGCAAGAGACCCAGTACTTC
-	TRBJ2-7	TRBV7-9	TRBD2	CASRRTSGGYEQYF	TGTGCCAGCAGACGGACTAGCGGGGGATACGAGCAGTACTTC
-	TRBJ1-5	TRBV24-1	TRBD1	CATSASRRGNQPQHF	TGTGCCACCAGTGCAAGCCGCAGGGGGAATCAGCCCCAGCATTTT
-	TRBJ1-5	TRBV20-1	-	CSAREGQPQHF	TGCAGTGCTAGAGAAGGCCAGCCCCAGCATTTT
many	TRBJ1-1	TRBV5-8	-	CASSFPPTMNTEAFF	TGTGCCAGCAGCTTTCCCCCTACCATGAACACTGAAGCTTTCTTT
many	TRBJ2-5	TRBV20-1	TRBD2	CRGLAGGKETQYF	TGCAGGGGACTAGCGGGGGGAAAAGAGACCCAGTACTTC
-	TRBJ2-7	TRBV2	TRBD1	CASSEPGQGWNEQYF	TGTGCCAGCAGTGAGCCGGGACAGGGCTGGAACGAGCAGTACTTC
-	TRBJ1-6	TRBV5-1	TRBD1	CASRDRSSYNSPLHF	TGCGCCAGTAGGGACAGGAGCTCCTATAATTCACCCCTCCACTTT
-	TRBJ2-5	TRBV6-4	TRBD2	CASSSIAGGQETQYF	TGTGCCAGCAGTTCGATAGCGGGAGGGCAAGAGACCCAGTACTTC
-	TRBJ1-2	TRBV7-3	TRBD1	CASSLMGQGGYTF	TGTGCCAGCAGCCTCATGGGACAGGGTGGCTACACCTTC
-	TRBJ2-1	TRBV9	-	CASSQDWGLGVGYDEQFF	TGTGCCAGCAGCCAAGATTGGGGACTGGGAGTGGGCTACGATGAGCAGTTCTTC
-	TRBJ1-6	TRBV10-3	TRBD1	CATSDRVEGQYF	TGTGCCACCAGCGACAGGGTGGAGGGACAGTACTTT
many	TRBJ1-4	TRBV9	-	CASSPRGGTKETNEKLFF	TGTGCCAGCAGCCCAAGAGGGGGGACAAAGGAAACTAATGAAAAACTGTTTTTT
-	TRBJ2-3	TRBV5-8	-	CASSWNRLPGSDTQYF	TGTGCCAGCAGCTGGAACAGGCTGCCAGGATCAGATACGCAGTATTTT
-	TRBJ1-2	TRBV11-1	TRBD1	CASSLIRQGRGYTF	TGTGCCAGCAGCTTAATCAGACAGGGTCGTGGCTACACCTTC
many	TRBJ2-7	TRBV2	-	CASSAPYLYEQYF	TGTGCCAGCAGTGCGCCCTACCTATACGAGCAGTACTTC
-	TRBJ1-3	TRBV5-1	-	CASSRNRSSGDTIYF	TGCGCCAGCAGCCGTAATCGGAGCTCTGGAGACACCATATATTTT
-	TRBJ2-5	TRBV9	TRBD1	CANQDRQETQYF	TGTGCCAACCAGGACAGGCAAGAGACCCAGTACTTC
-	TRBJ1-1	TRBV10-3	TRBD1	CAIRDREDPRSNTEAFF	TGTGCCATCAGGGACAGGGAGGACCCGAGGTCGAACACTGAAGCTTTCTTT
many	TRBJ1-5	TRBV12-3/TRBV12-4	-	CASSLARKQDNQPQHF	TGTGCCAGCAGTTTAGCGAGGAAACAGGACAATCAGCCCCAGCATTTT
-	TRBJ1-1	TRBV5-1	TRBD1	CASSIGQGRTYTEAFF	TGCGCCAGCAGCATCGGACAGGGGAGAACGTACACTGAAGCTTTCTTT
many	TRBJ2-7	TRBV15	-	CATSGEFGEQYF	TGTGCCACCAGCGGAGAGTTTGGCGAGCAGTACTTC
-	TRBJ2-3	TRBV7-9	TRBD1	CASAGQASDTQYF	TGTGCCAGCGCGGGACAGGCTTCAGATACGCAGTATTTT
once	TRBJ1-6	TRBV9	-	CASSAPQGLNSPLHF	TGTGCCAGCAGCGCCCCACAGGGACTTAATTCACCCCTCCACTTT
-	TRBJ1-2	TRBV2	-	CASSDVGVANYGYTF	TGTGCCAGCAGTGACGTAGGAGTGGCTAACTATGGCTACACCTTC
many	TRBJ2-1	TRBV2	TRBD2	CASSEFGGTSGGARNEQFF	TGTGCCAGCAGTGAATTTGGGGGTACTAGCGGGGGGGCCCGCAATGAGCAGTTCTTC
-	TRBJ1-2	TRBV20-1	TRBD1	CSARDLTGGIVGYTF	TGCAGTGCTAGAGATCTGACAGGGGGGATAGTGGGCTACACCTTC
-	TRBJ2-7	TRBV2	TRBD2	CATMSGGYHEQYF	TGTGCCACCATGAGCGGGGGGTACCACGAGCAGTACTTC